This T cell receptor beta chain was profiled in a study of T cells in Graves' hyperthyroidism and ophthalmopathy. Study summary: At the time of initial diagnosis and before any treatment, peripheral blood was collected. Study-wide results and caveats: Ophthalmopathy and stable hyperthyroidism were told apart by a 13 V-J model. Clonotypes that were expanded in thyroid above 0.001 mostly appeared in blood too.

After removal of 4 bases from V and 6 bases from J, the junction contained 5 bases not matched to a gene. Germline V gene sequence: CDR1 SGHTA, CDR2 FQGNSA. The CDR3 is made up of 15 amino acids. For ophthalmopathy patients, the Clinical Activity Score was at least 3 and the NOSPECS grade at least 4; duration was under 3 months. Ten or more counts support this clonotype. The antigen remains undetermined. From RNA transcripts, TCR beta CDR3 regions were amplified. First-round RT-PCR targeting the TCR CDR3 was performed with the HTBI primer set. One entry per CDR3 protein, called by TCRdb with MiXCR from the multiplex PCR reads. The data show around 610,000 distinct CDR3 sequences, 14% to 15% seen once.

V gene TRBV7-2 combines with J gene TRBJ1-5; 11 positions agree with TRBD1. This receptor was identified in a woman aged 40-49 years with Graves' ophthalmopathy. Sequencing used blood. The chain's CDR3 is CASSSGQGGSQPQHF. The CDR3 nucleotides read TGTGCCAGCAGCTCGGGACAGGGGGGGAGTCAGCCCCAGCATTTT.